This TCR beta chain was obtained from a study of technical replicates of blood from a handful of donors. Repertoires were generated with immunoSEQ multiplex PCR, while TCRdb's copy carries only in-frame clones and drops some. The sample contains 75,000 to 90,000 clones, 90% to 95% of which appear only once. CDR1 and CDR2 from the germline V gene are SGHVS and FQNEAQ. The length of the CDR3 is 18 residues. V lost 1 base to trimming and J lost 2 bases, with 18 bases between them. Source material: T cells isolated from PBMCs. The TCR sequence derives from a human donor in good health. V and J are TRBV7-8 and TRBJ1-3, with D hard to call. The CDR3 bases are TGTGCCAGCAGCTTAGAACCCACGGGGTTAGAAGCTGGAAACACCATATATTTT. It encodes CASSLEPTGLEAGNTIYF. Combining the CDR3 with reference TRBV7-8 and TRBJ1-3 gives the whole variable domain GAGVSQSPRYKVAKRGQDVALRCDPISGHVSLFWYQQALGQGPEFLTYFQNEAQLDKSGLPSDRFFAERPEGSVSTLKIQRTQQEDSAVYLCASSLEPTGLEAGNTIYFGEGSWLTVV.